Reported below is one TCR beta chain. The source of the sample is a study of shared clonotypes between healthy human individuals. Every contributor of samples was a Caucasian grown-up residing in Nashville, Tennessee. The input for sorted-subset replicate PCRs was approximately 200 ng DNA, tens of thousands of T cell genomes. Repertoires were generated with immunoSEQ multiplex PCR, while TCRdb's copy carries only in-frame clones and drops some. The table shows under 650,000 clones, with around 96% occurring only once. J gave up 3 bases and V 6 bases, and 10 bases lay outside the gene matches. The CDR3 has 17 amino acids. Looked up from germline, CDR1 is PRHDT and CDR2 is FYEKMQ (reference sequence).

The gene calls are TRBV13 and TRBJ2-3, with TRBD2 identical over 12 bases. The receptor was derived from a woman in her twenties or thirties in good health. What was sequenced was naive CD4+ T cells sorted from blood. Sample subset: CD45RA+ positively selected. As DNA, the CDR3 is TGTGCCAGCAGTCGACGACTAGCGGGAGTCCGGACAGATACGCAGTATTTT. It yields the protein CASSRRLAGVRTDTQYF.